This T cell receptor (beta chain) came from a study of T cell responses to AZD1222 COVID-19 vaccine. Comment on this clone: Its cognate antigen is unknown.

TCRdb's table, derived via immunoSEQ multiplex PCR, lists solely in-frame clones and lacks some. The sample holds roughly 120,000 clones, about nine tenths seen once. V was clipped by 3 bases and J by 4 bases, with 15 bases between them. CDR3 length equals 14 residues. Germline assignment: CDR1 DFQATT and CDR2 SNEGSKA (reference sequence). Findings and limits, study-wide: Clonal diversity may have been underestimated, and the donors were mostly white British, with more females than males. Spike-specific TCRs gained breadth and depth after people received two AZD1222 doses.

The source of this sequence is an adult who received the AZD1222 COVID-19 vaccine. The V gene is TRBV20-1, the J gene TRBJ1-2, with D unclear. This material consisted of peripheral blood, taken 28 days after the second AZD1222 dose. The CDR3 spells CSASDLLNGYGYTF. CDR3 nucleotides: TGCAGTGCTAGTGACCTTTTGAATGGCTATGGCTACACCTTC.